Following are 23 T cell receptor beta chains from one sample sequenced in a study of T cell clones after liver transplantation. TCRdb's table, derived via immunoSEQ multiplex PCR, lists solely in-frame clones and lacks some. The repertoire has just over 60,000 clones, 71% of them found once; the top ten carry 15%. The source was CD4+ T cells from blood, collected before liver transplant. Source of these receptors: a human donor who received a liver transplant.

The V call is TRBV27, the J call TRBJ1-2; 10 nucleotides match TRBD1. In germline, CDR1 is MNHEY, CDR2 SMNVEV (reference sequence). Unmatched junction bases numbered 13, after V lost 5 bases and J lost 7 bases. The CDR3 runs to 16 residues. The CDR3 DNA follows: TGTGCCAGCAGTGGGACAGGGGTAAGAAACAGGGGTGGCTACACCTTC. Its protein is CASSGTGVRNRGGYTF.

The rearrangement uses TRBV6-5 and TRBJ1-3, with 8 nucleotides matching TRBD1. The junction had 4 bases not matched to a gene; V was cut back by 6 bases and J by 3 bases. CDR1 is MNHEY, CDR2 SVGAGI, per germline. CDR3 length equals 14 residues. The CDR3 DNA sequence: TGTGCCAGCAGCAGGACAGGGTTTGGAAACACCATATATTTT. Translated: CASSRTGFGNTIYF.

This chain connects TRBV5-1 to TRBJ1-2, with no clear D. The CDR3 is 15 residues long. With 1 base removed from V and 0 bases from J, the gap between germline ends came to 10 bases. Germline V lookup: CDR1 SGHRS, CDR2 YFSETQ. In nucleotides, the CDR3 is TGCGCCAGCAGCTTGCCGGGTAGCACTAACTATGGCTACACCTTC. Amino acids: CASSLPGSTNYGYTF.

This clone was counted only a few times. This chain joins TRBV15 and TRBJ1-1, with D uncertain. V was pared by 5 bases and J by 1 base, with 8 bases between. The CDR3 runs to 13 residues. CDR1 LNHNV and CDR2 YYDKDF come from the germline V gene (reference sequence). The CDR3 bases are TGTGCCACCAGCCCGAGAGGGAACACTGAAGCTTTCTTT. Translation gives CATSPRGNTEAFF.

This clone was seen many times. The chain recombines TRBV7-9 with TRBJ1-2, with D maybe TRBD1 (5 bases). Trimming took off 1 base at V and 6 bases at J, with 9 bases between the two ends. Germline CDR1 and CDR2: SEHNR and FQNEAQ (reference sequence). The CDR3 extends over 13 amino acids. The CDR3 DNA is TGTGCCAGCAGCTTAGGGGGGGTTCATGGCTACACCTTC. It codes for CASSLGGVHGYTF.

The chain couples TRBV10-3 to TRBJ2-7; the match to TRBD2 covers 7 bases. Germline V gene data show CDR1 as ENHRY and CDR2 as SYGVKD. The CDR3 spans 12 residues. Trimming cost V 6 bases and J 7 bases; bases outside gene matches: 6. In DNA, the CDR3 is TGTGCCATCAGGACGAGGGAGGGGGAGCAGTACTTC. Translated: CAIRTREGEQYF.

In this sample, this clone turned up many times. The chain links TRBV2 to TRBJ2-3, with unresolved D. The V end was cut by 4 bases, the J end by 6 bases, with 11 bases between. CDR3 size: 13 residues. CDR1 and CDR2 from the germline V gene are SNHLY and FYNNEI. The CDR3 DNA reads TGTGCCAGCAGTGGCGGCCTCGCGGATACGCAGTATTTT. Translation gives CASSGGLADTQYF.

This sequence joins TRBV6-6 and TRBJ1-6; D is uncertain. Germline V gene sequence: CDR1 MNHNY, CDR2 SVGAGI (reference sequence). Trimming pared 6 bases from V and 9 bases from J, leaving 12 bases between. This CDR3 is 13 amino acids long. This CDR3 is CASRQVEGSPLHF. The CDR3 coding sequence is TGTGCCAGCAGGCAGGTAGAAGGTTCACCCCTCCACTTT.

This clone showed up just a few times. This chain links TRBV6-1 with TRBJ2-1; TRBD2 might be the D (5 bases). From germline, CDR1 is MNHNS and CDR2 SASEGT. The CDR3 is 15 amino acids. V was cut by 5 bases and J by 0 bases, with 11 bases left in between. Here the CDR3 DNA reads TGTGCCAGCAGTCCGGACTCAAACTCCTACAATGAGCAGTTCTTC. It encodes CASSPDSNSYNEQFF.

Comments on this clone: The identical CDR3 is also encoded by other nucleotide sequences in the sample. This chain links TRBV5-1 with TRBJ2-3; D is unclear. The germline CDR1 and CDR2 sequences are SGHRS and YFSETQ. Trimming left V 0 bases short and J 2 bases short, with 7 bases between. The CDR3 covers 14 residues. The CDR3 protein is CASSLAGLTDTQYF. The CDR3 bases are TGCGCCAGCAGCTTGGCTGGGCTCACAGATACGCAGTATTTT.

This clone was counted at least ten times. This chain uses TRBV5-4 with TRBJ1-3; weak D call: TRBD1 (5 bases). The V gene's germline CDR1 is SGHNT and CDR2 YYREEE (reference sequence). The CDR3 spans 15 residues. Trimming pared 2 bases from V and 4 bases from J, leaving 13 bases between. The CDR3: CASSFDAGRGNTIYF. Written as DNA, the CDR3 is TGTGCCAGCAGCTTCGATGCAGGGCGCGGAAACACCATATATTTT.

The rearrangement links TRBV27 to TRBJ1-1; D might be TRBD1 (6 bases). Per germline, CDR1 MNHEY and CDR2 SMNVEV (reference sequence). The CDR3 extends over 13 amino acids. With 3 bases removed from V and 8 bases from J, the gap between germline ends came to 13 bases. In nucleotides, the CDR3 is TGTGCCAGCAGTTTGTCCCAACAGGGAGAAGCTTTCTTT. Amino acid sequence: CASSLSQQGEAFF.

This chain joins TRBV18 and TRBJ1-5; the D is unclear. V was clipped by 6 bases and J by 5 bases, with 11 bases between them. Germline CDR1 is KGHSH and CDR2 is LQKENI. The CDR3 runs to 13 residues. Here the CDR3 reads CASSPEYDQPQHF. The DNA for the CDR3 is TGTGCCAGCTCCCCCGAGTATGATCAGCCCCAGCATTTT.

The rearrangement links TRBV9 to TRBJ1-2; D gene unclear. This CDR3 spans 17 amino acids. The germline V and J ends were trimmed by 3 bases and 0 bases, with 18 bases remaining between them. Germline CDR1 and CDR2: SGDLS and YYNGEE. CDR3 protein: CASSALASEESNYGYTF. CDR3 in DNA: TGTGCCAGCAGCGCTTTGGCCAGCGAAGAATCTAACTATGGCTACACCTTC. Together with reference TRBV9 and TRBJ1-2, the CDR3 gives the full variable domain: DSGVTQTPKHLITATGQRVTLRCSPRSGDLSVYWYQQSLDQGLQFLIQYYNGEERAKGNILERFSAQQFPDLHSELNLSSLELGDSALYFCASSALASEESNYGYTFGSGTRLTVV.

This chain connects TRBV19 to TRBJ1-1; a possible D gene is TRBD1 (5 bases). This CDR3 is 13 amino acids long. Deletions cut 8 bases from V and 3 bases from J, with 13 bases between. Germline V CDR1 and CDR2: LNHDA, SQIVND (reference sequence). The CDR3 coding sequence is TGTGCCAGTTCAAAACCGGGGGACACTGAAGCTTTCTTT. It encodes CASSKPGDTEAFF.

This chain joins TRBV5-1 and TRBJ1-4, with D unresolved. CDR3 length: 14 residues. Germline loops: CDR1 SGHRS, CDR2 YFSETQ. The V end was cut by 5 bases, the J end by 0 bases, with 8 bases between. CDR3 sequence: CASRRAATNEKLFF. CDR3 nucleotides: TGCGCCAGCAGGAGGGCGGCAACTAATGAAAAACTGTTTTTT. The variable domain in full, with the rest retrieved from reference TRBV5-1 and TRBJ1-4, is KAGVTQTPRYLIKTRGQQVTLSCSPISGHRSVSWYQQTPGQGLQFLFEYFSETQRNKGNFPGRFSGRQFSNSRSEMNVSTLELGDSALYLCASRRAATNEKLFFGSGTQLSVL.

V gene TRBV28 combines with J gene TRBJ2-7; tentative D call: TRBD1 (5 bases). The CDR3 sequence is 14 residues long. Per germline, CDR1 MDHEN and CDR2 SYDVKM. The ends were cut back, 1 base at V and 5 bases at J, with 12 bases in the middle. The DNA of the CDR3 is TGTGCCAGCAGTTTATCGCAGGGTGCCAACGAGCAGTACTTC. This sequence encodes CASSLSQGANEQYF.

The gene calls are TRBV7-2 and TRBJ1-5; 9 nucleotides match TRBD1. The trim removed 5 bases at V and 7 bases at J, leaving 6 bases unmatched. The CDR3 sequence is 14 residues long. Germline CDR1 SGHTA, CDR2 FQGNSA. CDR3 residues: CASSTDRGHQPQHF. Here the CDR3 DNA reads TGTGCCAGCAGCACGGACAGGGGACACCAGCCCCAGCATTTT.

This clone has just a few counts. The rearrangement joins TRBV6-5 to TRBJ2-7; 8 nucleotides align to TRBD1. The CDR3 has 13 amino acids. CDR1 is MNHEY, CDR2 SVGAGI, per germline. The V segment lost 8 bases and the J segment 7 bases; nucleotides outside the gene matches: 10. Here the CDR3 DNA reads TGTGCCAGCGGACGGGACAGGTTGGGAGAGCAGTACTTC. It translates to CASGRDRLGEQYF.

The rearrangement uses TRBV7-8 and TRBJ1-5; no definite D call. The V gene lost 0 bases and the J gene lost 7 bases, with 7 bases spanning the gap. The germline V gene has CDR1 SGHVS and CDR2 FQNEAQ. This CDR3 has 13 residues. The CDR3 DNA follows: TGTGCCAGCAGCTTAGCGACCGGGCAGCCCCAGCATTTT. It translates to CASSLATGQPQHF.

This chain links TRBV30 with TRBJ2-5; tentatively, D is TRBD2 (6 bases). V lost 2 bases, J lost 9 bases, and 16 bases lay in between. The germline V gene has CDR1 GTSNPN and CDR2 SVGIG (reference sequence). This CDR3 has 13 amino acids. The CDR3 region is CAWSTGLKGSQYF. The CDR3 DNA reads TGTGCCTGGAGTACAGGACTAAAGGGGTCCCAGTACTTC.

V and J are TRBV5-1 and TRBJ2-1, with 8 bases aligning to TRBD2. Germline V CDR1 and CDR2: SGHRS, YFSETQ. V lost 7 bases to trimming and J lost 6 bases; unmatched junction nucleotides: 12. The CDR3 is 15 residues long. CDR3 sequence (DNA): TGCGCCAGCTCTCCCCGGGGGGGCCGTGGCAATGAGCAGTTCTTC. Encoded protein: CASSPRGGRGNEQFF. Using reference TRBV5-1 and TRBJ2-1 for the parts outside the CDR3, the full variable domain is KAGVTQTPRYLIKTRGQQVTLSCSPISGHRSVSWYQQTPGQGLQFLFEYFSETQRNKGNFPGRFSGRQFSNSRSEMNVSTLELGDSALYLCASSPRGGRGNEQFFGPGTRLTVL.

The CDR3 DNA sequence: TGTGCCATCGGGCAGACTAACTATGGCTACACCTTC. Translation: CAIGQTNYGYTF. The chain carries TRBV10-3 and TRBJ1-2; no definite D call. The CDR3 loop spans 12 amino acids. Germline-derived CDR1 and CDR2 are ENHRY and SYGVKD. The ends were cut back, 8 bases at V and 0 bases at J, with 7 bases in the middle.